This entry lists 5 T cell receptor beta chains sequenced from one sample in a study of beta chain features in type 1 diabetes. Expressed TCRB transcripts were sequenced because the isolated RNA had all been reverse transcribed beforehand. Profiled with immunoSEQ multiplex PCR; TCRdb holds only in-frame clones, not every one. The table shows hundreds of thousands of clones, with around 16% occurring only once. Input material: naive CD4+ T cells from blood. These receptor sequences come from a young man in good health.

V is TRBV5-6 and J is TRBJ2-5; D may be TRBD1 or TRBD2 (5 bases each). The V end was cut by 4 bases, the J end by 3 bases, with 10 bases between. CDR1 and CDR2 from the germline V gene are SGHDT and YYEEEE. This CDR3 region has 13 residues. The CDR3, as DNA: TGTGCCAGCAGCGTGGGGACGGAAGAGACCCAGTACTTC. It encodes CASSVGTEETQYF.

This clone was found a few times. The CDR3 sequence: CASRSNLDTGELFF. The CDR3 DNA reads as TGTGCCAGCAGATCCAATCTCGACACCGGGGAGCTGTTTTTT. This chain joins TRBV7-3 and TRBJ2-2; D unresolved. CDR3 length: 14 residues. The V gene lost 6 bases and the J gene lost 3 bases, with 11 bases spanning the gap. Germline-derived CDR1 and CDR2 are SGHTA and FQGTGA.

The chain is built from TRBV28 and TRBJ1-2; D is undetermined. The length of the CDR3 is 12 residues. The ends were cut back, 7 bases at V and 5 bases at J, with 11 bases in the middle. Germline loops: CDR1 MDHEN, CDR2 SYDVKM. CDR3 nucleotide sequence: TGTGCCAGCACCCAGACGGGTTATGGCTACACCTTC. Protein: CASTQTGYGYTF.

The rearrangement links TRBV11-3 to TRBJ1-3; possibly TRBD1 for D (5 bases). Germline V gene data show CDR1 as SGHNT and CDR2 as YENEEA. CDR3 length: 15 residues. V lost 5 bases to trimming and J lost 0 bases, with 11 bases between them. CDR3 sequence reads: CASSPGRNSGNTIYF. CDR3 sequence (DNA): TGTGCCAGCAGCCCGGGACGGAACTCTGGAAACACCATATATTTT.

This clone was observed a few times. The chain couples TRBV28 to TRBJ2-5; 11 nucleotides align to TRBD1. The CDR3 has 15 residues. The trim removed 6 bases at V and 5 bases at J, leaving 8 bases unmatched. Germline V gene sequence: CDR1 MDHEN, CDR2 SYDVKM. In DNA, the CDR3 is TGTGCCAGCAGCAATGGACAGGGGGCGGGGGAGACCCAGTACTTC. Its protein product is CASSNGQGAGETQYF.